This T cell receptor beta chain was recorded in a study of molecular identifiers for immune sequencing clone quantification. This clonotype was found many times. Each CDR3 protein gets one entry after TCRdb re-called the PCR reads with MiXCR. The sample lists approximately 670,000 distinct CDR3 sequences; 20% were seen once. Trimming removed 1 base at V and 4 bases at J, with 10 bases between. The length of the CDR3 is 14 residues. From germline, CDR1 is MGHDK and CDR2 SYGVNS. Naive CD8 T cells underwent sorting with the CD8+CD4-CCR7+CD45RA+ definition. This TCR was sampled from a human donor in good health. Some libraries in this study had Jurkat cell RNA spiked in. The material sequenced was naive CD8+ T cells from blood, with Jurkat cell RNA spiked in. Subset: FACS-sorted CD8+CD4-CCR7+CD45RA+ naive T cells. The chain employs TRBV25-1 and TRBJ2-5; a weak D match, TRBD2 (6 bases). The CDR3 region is CASSEFGGGETQYF. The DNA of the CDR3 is TGTGCCAGCAGTGAATTTGGGGGAGGAGAGACCCAGTACTTC. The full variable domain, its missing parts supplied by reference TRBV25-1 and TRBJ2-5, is EADIYQTPRYLVIGTGKKITLECSQTMGHDKMYWYQQDPGMELHLIHYSYGVNSTEKGDLSSESTVSRIRTEHFPLTLESARPSHTSQYLCASSEFGGGETQYFGPGTRLLVL.